The 24 T cell receptor beta chains presented below share a single source sample, sequenced in a study of lymphopenia after photon versus proton radiotherapy. Assay: immunoSEQ multiplex PCR; the TCRdb copy retains only in-frame clones and omits some. The sample has tens of thousands of clones; about 87% are singletons. Sequencing used peripheral blood, obtained from a patient treated with proton-based radiotherapy. These TCRs come from a woman aged 70-85 years with pancreatic cancer.

V is TRBV5-6 and J is TRBJ2-5; D is perhaps TRBD2 (6 bases). V lost 2 bases and J 2 bases, leaving 22 bases between the germline ends. The CDR3 sequence is 18 residues long. Per germline, CDR1 SGHDT and CDR2 YYEEEE. As DNA, the CDR3 is TGTGCCAGCAGCTTCTCGGGACTCACATTTGGGCCTCAAGAGACCCAGTACTTC. It is translated as CASSFSGLTFGPQETQYF.

This rearrangement joins TRBV7-3 to TRBJ2-2, with D possibly TRBD1 on 6 matching bases. CDR3 length equals 16 residues. Germline V gene sequence: CDR1 SGHTA, CDR2 FQGTGA. V was pared by 2 bases and J by 3 bases, with 13 bases between. In DNA, the CDR3 is TGTGCCAGCAGCTTACAAGGGGGTAGTTACACCGGGGAGCTGTTTTTT. It encodes CASSLQGGSYTGELFF. The variable domain in full, completed from reference TRBV7-3 and TRBJ2-2, reads GAGVSQTPSNKVTEKGKYVELRCDPISGHTALYWYRQSLGQGPEFLIYFQGTGAADDSGLPNDRFFAVRPEGSVSTLKIQRTERGDSAVYLCASSLQGGSYTGELFFGEGSRLTVL.

The chain combines TRBV2 with TRBJ2-5; 8 nucleotides line up with TRBD1. V trimming: 4 bases; J trimming: 5 bases; junction bases outside the gene matches: 6. The germline CDR1 and CDR2 sequences are SNHLY and FYNNEI. CDR3 length: 14 amino acids. The CDR3 DNA follows: TGTGCCAGCAGTGGGGGACAGGCTGTGGAGACCCAGTACTTC. Translation: CASSGGQAVETQYF.

The V gene is TRBV4-2, the J gene TRBJ1-1; D is unclear. CDR3 length equals 15 residues. Germline V gene sequence: CDR1 LGHNA, CDR2 YNFKEQ. Trimming left V 4 bases short and J 7 bases short, with 19 bases between. CDR3 region: CASSPLTVIKGEAFF. The CDR3 DNA follows: TGTGCCAGCAGCCCATTGACGGTGATTAAGGGTGAAGCTTTCTTT.

This clone has only one observation. V gene TRBV28 combines with J gene TRBJ1-1, with D perhaps TRBD1 (6 bases). CDR3 length: 14 residues. Germline CDR1 MDHEN, CDR2 SYDVKM. Trimming removed 5 bases from V and 4 bases from J, with 14 bases in between. The DNA of the CDR3 is TGTGCCAGCAGTCCCTACAGGGTGAGCACTGAAGCTTTCTTT. Translation: CASSPYRVSTEAFF.

DNA for the CDR3: TGCAGCGTTGGGGCAGGGGGAAATGGCTACACCTTC. It encodes CSVGAGGNGYTF. The chain uses TRBV29-1 and TRBJ1-2; 7 bases line up with TRBD1. The V and J ends lost 4 bases and 6 bases, in that order; junction bases with no gene match: 5. CDR3 length: 12 residues. The germline V gene encodes CDR1 SQVTM and CDR2 ANQGSEA.

The gene calls are TRBV6-5 and TRBJ2-5, with a tentative D call TRBD1 (5 bases). The J call may not be correct, given that the DNA end is closer to TRBJ2-7. The germline V gene has CDR1 MNHEY and CDR2 SVGAGI. The length of the CDR3 is 11 residues. CDR3 sequence (DNA): TGTGCCAGCAAGAACAGGAACGAGCAGTACTTC. This translates into CASKNRNEQYF.

J is TRBJ1-1 and V is TRBV5-1; a weak D match, TRBD1 (5 bases). This CDR3 region has 13 residues. Germline V gives CDR1 SGHRS, CDR2 YFSETQ. V shed 4 bases and J shed 0 bases, with 7 bases lying between them. CDR3 coding DNA: TGCGCCAGCAGCCCAGGGATGAACACTGAAGCTTTCTTT. Its protein product is CASSPGMNTEAFF.

The V and J genes are TRBV7-3 and TRBJ1-3; weak D call: TRBD1 (5 bases). Germline loops: CDR1 SGHTA, CDR2 FQGTGA. The CDR3 is made up of 15 amino acids. Trimming stripped 3 bases from V and 4 bases from J, with 13 bases between. CDR3 bases: TGTGCCAGCAGCTTGAGGGGTTCTGAAGGAAACACCATATATTTT. As protein: CASSLRGSEGNTIYF. The whole variable domain, remainder taken from reference TRBV7-3 and TRBJ1-3, is GAGVSQTPSNKVTEKGKYVELRCDPISGHTALYWYRQSLGQGPEFLIYFQGTGAADDSGLPNDRFFAVRPEGSVSTLKIQRTERGDSAVYLCASSLRGSEGNTIYFGEGSWLTVV.

CDR3 DNA sequence: TGTGCCAGCAGCGAAATTAGCGGGACCACAGATACGCAGTATTTT. Protein: CASSEISGTTDTQYF. J is TRBJ2-3 and V is TRBV7-2, with 8 bases that match TRBD2. V was clipped by 5 bases and J by 2 bases; unmatched bases: 6. The CDR3 loop spans 15 amino acids. The germline CDR1 and CDR2 sequences are SGHTA and FQGNSA.

The V and J genes are TRBV10-3 and TRBJ2-7, with 8 bases matching TRBD2. This CDR3 is built from 12 residues. V gave up 6 bases and J gave up 6 bases; unmatched junction bases: 4. Per germline, CDR1 ENHRY and CDR2 SYGVKD. The CDR3 is CAISGTSSEQYF. DNA for the CDR3: TGTGCCATCAGCGGGACTAGTTCCGAGCAGTACTTC.

This clone was detected a few times. V and J are TRBV6-5 and TRBJ2-3; D unresolved. The CDR3 is 16 residues long. V shed 4 bases and J shed 1 base, with 15 bases lying between them. The germline V gene encodes CDR1 MNHEY and CDR2 SVGAGI. The CDR3 DNA sequence: TGTGCCAGCAGTTCCCCGAGGATTGGGGGCACAGATACGCAGTATTTT. Protein: CASSSPRIGGTDTQYF.

The V and J genes are TRBV5-3 and TRBJ2-7; D ambiguous. TRBV5-3 belongs to the ORF category, with a function that is uncertain. The V end lost 0 bases, the J end lost 6 bases, and 10 bases lay between the germline ends. This CDR3 region has 13 residues. CDR3 amino acids: CARSLADATEQYF. The DNA of the CDR3 is TGTGCCAGAAGCTTGGCGGACGCTACCGAGCAGTACTTC.

The chain joins TRBV11-2 to TRBJ1-1; tentative D call: TRBD1 (5 bases). CDR1 is SGHAT and CDR2 is FQNNGV in the germline V gene. The length of the CDR3 is 15 residues. V gave up 1 base and J gave up 2 bases, with 11 bases separating them. CDR3 coding DNA: TGTGCCAGCAGCTTAGTGGTCGGGGGAAACACTGAAGCTTTCTTT. Its translation is CASSLVVGGNTEAFF.

This clone was found a few times. V is TRBV6-1 and J is TRBJ1-2, with D maybe TRBD1 (6 bases). The germline V gene has CDR1 MNHNS and CDR2 SASEGT. V was clipped by 6 bases and J by 2 bases, with 13 bases between them. The CDR3 is 14 residues long. Here the CDR3 DNA reads TGTGCCAGCAGACTAAATACAGGGAACTATGGCTACACCTTC. This sequence encodes CASRLNTGNYGYTF.

The V call is TRBV4-3, the J call TRBJ2-2, with no clear D. The length of the CDR3 is 15 residues. V lost 1 base to trimming and J lost 1 base, with 7 bases between them. Germline CDR1 LGHNA, CDR2 YSLEER. CDR3: CASSQAGVNTGELFF. The DNA of the CDR3 is TGCGCCAGCAGCCAAGCTGGGGTGAACACCGGGGAGCTGTTTTTT.

In its sample, this clone was seen a few times. The chain recombines TRBV19 with TRBJ2-3; maybe TRBD2 (6 bases). The CDR3 contains 18 residues. V was clipped by 5 bases and J by 2 bases, with 23 bases between them. Germline assignment: CDR1 LNHDA and CDR2 SQIVND (reference sequence). In DNA form, the CDR3 reads TGTGCCAGTAGTTACCGAGGATCCGGGACTTCAGTCACAGATACGCAGTATTTT. Its protein product is CASSYRGSGTSVTDTQYF.

The gene calls are TRBV4-2 and TRBJ2-2; 11 bases fit TRBD1. The trim removed 2 bases at V and 4 bases at J, leaving 9 bases unmatched. This CDR3 contains 18 residues. Germline loops: CDR1 LGHNA, CDR2 YNFKEQ. The CDR3 loop is CASSQTGTGGRPTGELFF. CDR3 DNA sequence: TGTGCCAGCAGCCAAACCGGGACAGGGGGACGTCCCACCGGGGAGCTGTTTTTT.

The V gene is TRBV28, the J gene TRBJ1-2; D remains ambiguous. The germline V and J ends were trimmed by 7 bases and 6 bases, with 21 bases remaining between them. The CDR3 is made up of 15 amino acids. Germline CDR1 and CDR2: MDHEN and SYDVKM. The CDR3 nucleotides are TGTGCCAGCACCCCTCCGGGCCAACTGCGGCATGGCTACACCTTC. Its protein is CASTPPGQLRHGYTF.

The CDR3 region has the DNA TGCGCCAGCAGCTTGGCTAGTTTTCAAGAGACCCAGTACTTC. It is translated as CASSLASFQETQYF. This sequence joins TRBV5-1 and TRBJ2-5; no clear D. Germline V lookup: CDR1 SGHRS, CDR2 YFSETQ. This CDR3 is built from 14 residues. Trimming took 0 bases from V and 2 from J, leaving 8 bases between them.

This clone occurred a few times. The rearrangement uses TRBV27 and TRBJ1-2; 9 bases line up with TRBD1. This CDR3 contains 13 residues. From germline, CDR1 is MNHEY and CDR2 SMNVEV (reference sequence). J lost 7 bases, V lost 3 bases, and 3 bases had no gene match. The DNA for the CDR3 is TGTGCCAGCAGTTTCTCGGACAGGGGTGGCTACACCTTC. This sequence encodes CASSFSDRGGYTF.

This chain connects TRBV14 to TRBJ1-2; D ambiguous. Trimming pared 0 bases from V and 2 bases from J, leaving 4 bases between. The CDR3 consists of 13 residues. The V gene's germline CDR1 is SGHDN and CDR2 FVKESK. CDR3 in DNA: TGTGCCAGCAGCCAAGATCGGAACTATGGCTACACCTTC. As protein: CASSQDRNYGYTF.

The rearrangement uses TRBV7-2 and TRBJ2-1; 12 nucleotides align to TRBD2. After removal of 3 bases from V and 9 bases from J, the junction contained 9 bases not matched to a gene. The CDR3 is 16 residues long. Germline V gene lookup returns CDR1 SGHTA and CDR2 FQGNSA. CDR3 sequence: CASSFMTSGGPGEQFF. The CDR3 bases are TGTGCCAGCAGCTTCATGACTAGCGGGGGACCTGGTGAGCAGTTCTTC.

V gene TRBV19 combines with J gene TRBJ2-7; tentatively, D is TRBD1 (6 bases). The germline V gene has CDR1 LNHDA and CDR2 SQIVND (reference sequence). The CDR3 consists of 13 residues. Trimming took 5 bases from V and 6 from J, leaving 14 bases between them. CDR3 amino acids: CASSFGTTAEQYF. The DNA of the CDR3 is TGTGCCAGTAGTTTCGGGACAACTGCCGAGCAGTACTTC.